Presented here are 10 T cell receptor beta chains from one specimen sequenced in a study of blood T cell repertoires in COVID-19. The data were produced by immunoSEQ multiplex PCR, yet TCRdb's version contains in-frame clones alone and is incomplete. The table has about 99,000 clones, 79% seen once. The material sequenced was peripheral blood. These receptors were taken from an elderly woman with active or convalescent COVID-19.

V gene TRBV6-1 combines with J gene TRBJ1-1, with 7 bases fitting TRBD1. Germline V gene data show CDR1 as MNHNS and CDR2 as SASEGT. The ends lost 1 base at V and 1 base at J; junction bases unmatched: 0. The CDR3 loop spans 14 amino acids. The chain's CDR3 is CASSEGQGNTEAFF. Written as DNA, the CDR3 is TGTGCCAGCAGTGAAGGACAGGGGAACACTGAAGCTTTCTTT.

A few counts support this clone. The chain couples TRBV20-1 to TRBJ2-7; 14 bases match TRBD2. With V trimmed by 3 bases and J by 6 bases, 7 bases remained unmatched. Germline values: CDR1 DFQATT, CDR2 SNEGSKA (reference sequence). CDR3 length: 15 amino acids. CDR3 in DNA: TGCAGTGCTAGTCCGGGACTAGCGGGAGACGGCGAGCAGTACTTC. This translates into CSASPGLAGDGEQYF.

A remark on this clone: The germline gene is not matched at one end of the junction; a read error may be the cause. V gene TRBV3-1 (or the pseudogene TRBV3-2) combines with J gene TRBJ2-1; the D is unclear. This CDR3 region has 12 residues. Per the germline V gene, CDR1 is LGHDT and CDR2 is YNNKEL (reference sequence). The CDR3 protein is CASSQDYYEQFF. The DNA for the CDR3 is TGTGCCAGCAGCCAAGACTACTATGAGCAGTTCTTC.

The CDR3 nucleotides read TGTGCCAGCAGCCAGAGGGAACCTGGGGCCAACGTCCTGACTTTC. Encoded protein: CASSQREPGANVLTF. The chain carries TRBV4-2 and TRBJ2-6; D is perhaps TRBD2 (5 bases). The V end was cut by 3 bases, the J end by 2 bases, with 8 bases between. Germline CDR1 reads LGHNA; CDR2 reads YNFKEQ. The CDR3 loop spans 15 amino acids.

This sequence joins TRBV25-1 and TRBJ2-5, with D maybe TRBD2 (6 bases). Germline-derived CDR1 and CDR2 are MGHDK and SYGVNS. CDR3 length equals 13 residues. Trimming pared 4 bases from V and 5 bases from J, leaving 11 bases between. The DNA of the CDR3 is TGTGCCAGCAGTGGTCCGGGGAGGGAGACCCAGTACTTC. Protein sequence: CASSGPGRETQYF.

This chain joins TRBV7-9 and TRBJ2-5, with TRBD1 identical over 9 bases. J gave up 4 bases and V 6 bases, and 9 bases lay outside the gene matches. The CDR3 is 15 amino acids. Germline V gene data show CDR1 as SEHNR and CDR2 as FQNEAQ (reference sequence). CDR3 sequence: CASRDPGQGPETQYF. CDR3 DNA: TGTGCCAGCAGGGACCCGGGACAGGGTCCAGAGACCCAGTACTTC. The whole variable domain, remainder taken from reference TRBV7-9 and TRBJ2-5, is DTGVSQNPRHKITKRGQNVTFRCDPISEHNRLYWYRQTLGQGPEFLTYFQNEAQLEKSRLLSDRFSAERPKGSFSTLEIQRTEQGDSAMYLCASRDPGQGPETQYFGPGTRLLVL.

The CDR3 coding sequence is TGTGCCAGCAGTTCGGACAGGAATGCCTACGAGCAGTACTTC. Its protein is CASSSDRNAYEQYF. V is TRBV27 and J is TRBJ2-7; 7 bases are shared with TRBD1. The junction had 5 bases not matched to a gene; V was cut back by 4 bases and J by 2 bases. CDR3 length equals 14 residues. Germline values: CDR1 MNHEY, CDR2 SMNVEV (reference sequence).

CDR3 coding DNA: TGTGCCAGCAGCTTACAGGGTTTCTCCCTCTCTGGAAACACCATATATTTT. Amino acid sequence: CASSLQGFSLSGNTIYF. V is TRBV13 and J is TRBJ1-3; TRBD1 is a possible D gene (5 bases). Deletions cut 2 bases from V and 0 bases from J, with 14 bases between. The CDR3 is made up of 17 amino acids. The germline V gene encodes CDR1 PRHDT and CDR2 FYEKMQ (reference sequence).

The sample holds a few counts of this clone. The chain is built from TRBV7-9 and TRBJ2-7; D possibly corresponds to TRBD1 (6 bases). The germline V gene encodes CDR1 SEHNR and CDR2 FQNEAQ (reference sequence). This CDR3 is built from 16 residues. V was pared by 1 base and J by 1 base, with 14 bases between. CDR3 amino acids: CASSLGGGRKSYEQYF. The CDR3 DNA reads TGTGCCAGCAGCTTAGGAGGGGGACGAAAGTCCTACGAGCAGTACTTC. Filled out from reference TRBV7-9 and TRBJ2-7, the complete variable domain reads DTGVSQNPRHKITKRGQNVTFRCDPISEHNRLYWYRQTLGQGPEFLTYFQNEAQLEKSRLLSDRFSAERPKGSFSTLEIQRTEQGDSAMYLCASSLGGGRKSYEQYFGPGTRLTVT.

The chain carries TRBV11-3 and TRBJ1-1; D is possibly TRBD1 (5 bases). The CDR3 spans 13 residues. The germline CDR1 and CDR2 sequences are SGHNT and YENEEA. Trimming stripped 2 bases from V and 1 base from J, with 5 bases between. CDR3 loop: CASSLQGNTEAFF. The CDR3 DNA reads TGTGCCAGCAGCTTACAGGGGAACACTGAAGCTTTCTTT.